Listed below are T cell receptor beta chains from one sample, sequenced in a study of blood T cell repertoires in COVID-19. Using immunoSEQ multiplex PCR, the repertoire was profiled, and TCRdb retains in-frame clones only, with some absent. The sample holds roughly 200,000 clones, around nine tenths seen once. The source material was peripheral blood. These receptors were collected from a woman between 35 and 50 years old who had recovered from COVID-19. Both conserved end residues are part of each CDR3. A D gene is named only where the DNA matches it firmly. Size tells how often a clone was seen (once, few, many) or the class of an expanded clone, and some rows leave it out.

D gene	V gene	clone size	J gene	CDR3 DNA	CDR3 protein
NA	TRBV6-6	NA	TRBJ1-2	TGTGCCAGCAGCGTGGGACACGAGACCGATGGCTACACCTTC	CASSVGHETDGYTF
NA	TRBV6-5	NA	TRBJ2-1	TGTGCCAGCAGTACCCCTCGAGTCTCCTACAATGAGCAGTTCTTC	CASSTPRVSYNEQFF
TRBD1	TRBV29-1	once	TRBJ2-7	TGCAGCGGTGGGACAGCATACGAGCAGTACTTC	CSGGTAYEQYF
NA	TRBV4-3	NA	TRBJ1-3	TGCGCCAGCAGCCAAGATGAGGGGGTCGGCGGAAACACCATATATTTT	CASSQDEGVGGNTIYF
NA	TRBV7-2	NA	TRBJ2-1	TGTGCCAGCAGCTTAGGTGCCAAGGGGATACAGCAGTTCTTC	CASSLGAKGIQQFF
TRBD1	TRBV3-1/TRBV3-2	NA	TRBJ2-5	TGTGCCAGCAGCCATCAGGGGGACGTCGGGGAGACCCAGTACTTC	CASSHQGDVGETQYF
NA	TRBV6-5	NA	TRBJ1-5	TGTGCCAGCCAGACAACACGGATAGATCAGCCCCAGCATTTT	CASQTTRIDQPQHF
TRBD1	TRBV19	few	TRBJ1-4	TGTGCCAGTAGTACTCTCGGACAGGTTAATGAAAAACTGTTTTTT	CASSTLGQVNEKLFF
NA	TRBV27	NA	TRBJ2-7	TGTGCCAGCAGTTTGACAAGCTCCTACGAGCAGTACTTC	CASSLTSSYEQYF
NA	TRBV29-1	NA	TRBJ2-7	TGCAGCGTTGTCCAGGGCGCCCTTGTGCAGTACTTC	CSVVQGALVQYF
NA	TRBV30	NA	TRBJ2-4	TGTGCCTGGAGGGACACAGGGACGGGAAACATTCAGTACTTC	CAWRDTGTGNIQYF
NA	TRBV9	NA	TRBJ1-1	TGTGCCAGCAGCGTAGGTCAGGGTAGTTCCACTGAAGCTTTCTTT	CASSVGQGSSTEAFF
NA	TRBV2	few	TRBJ1-2	TGTGCCAGCAGTGAGGGAGGGGTCTATGGCTACACCTTC	CASSEGGVYGYTF
NA	TRBV2	NA	TRBJ1-2	TGTGCCAGCATTCTAAAGACAGCAACTAACTATGGCTACACCTTC	CASILKTATNYGYTF
NA	TRBV4-2	NA	TRBJ2-7	TGTGCCAGCAGCCAAGATCTGCTAGAGGGCGAGCAGTACTTC	CASSQDLLEGEQYF
TRBD1	TRBV6-5	NA	TRBJ1-1	TGTGCCAGCAGTCTACGACAGGGAGGCACTGAAGCTTTCTTT	CASSLRQGGTEAFF
NA	TRBV18	NA	TRBJ2-5	TGTGCCAGCTCACGAGGGACTCCCCGACAAGAGACCCAGTACTTC	CASSRGTPRQETQYF
NA	TRBV19	NA	TRBJ2-1	TGTGCCAGTAGTATAGGGGGTAGCGTGTACAATGAGCAGTTCTTC	CASSIGGSVYNEQFF
TRBD1	TRBV7-8	NA	TRBJ2-1	TGTGCCAGCACCCACAGGGGGCGGGCGGGTTCCTACAATGAGCAGTTCTTC	CASTHRGRAGSYNEQFF
TRBD1	TRBV6-4	NA	TRBJ2-3	TGTGCCAGCAGTGAACAGGGGGCAAAGGATACGCAGTATTTT	CASSEQGAKDTQYF
NA	TRBV2	NA	TRBJ2-1	TGTGCCAGTACGCCGGACTCGGACGGGGAGCAGTTCTTC	CASTPDSDGEQFF
NA	TRBV2	NA	TRBJ2-7	TGTGCCAGCCGGGATGGAGGGGGCACTGACGAGCAGTACTTC	CASRDGGGTDEQYF
NA	TRBV19	NA	TRBJ2-7	TGTGCCAGTAGTATAGGCGGAGGGGTATCCTACGAGCAGTACTTC	CASSIGGGVSYEQYF
TRBD2	TRBV27	NA	TRBJ2-1	TGTGCCAGCACCCCCGGACTAGCGGGAGTAGATGAGCAGTTCTTC	CASTPGLAGVDEQFF
TRBD1	TRBV2	NA	TRBJ2-2	TGTGCCAGCAGTCTTGACAGGGTCCGGATCGGGGAGCTGTTTTTT	CASSLDRVRIGELFF
NA	TRBV9	NA	TRBJ2-7	TGTGCCAGCAGCGTAGGAGGAGGGAGGCCCTACGAGCAGTACTTC	CASSVGGGRPYEQYF
TRBD1	TRBV19	NA	TRBJ2-1	TGTGCCAGTAGTACCTCCAGGACAGGGCTCTACAATGAGCAGTTCTTC	CASSTSRTGLYNEQFF
NA	TRBV25-1	few	TRBJ1-6	TGTGCCAGCAGTGTCTCAGGCAATAATTCACCCCTCCACTTT	CASSVSGNNSPLHF
NA	TRBV9	NA	TRBJ1-1	TGTGCCAGCAGCTCCCGGGGGGGAGACGGTATGGCTTTCTTT	CASSSRGGDGMAFF
TRBD2	TRBV11-2	NA	TRBJ2-7	TGTGCCAGCAGCTCACCAGGACTAGCGGGAAACTACGAGCAGTACTTC	CASSSPGLAGNYEQYF
NA	TRBV3-1/TRBV3-2	NA	TRBJ2-7	TGTGCCAGCAGCCAAAGACTCGACTACGAGCAGTACTTC	CASSQRLDYEQYF
TRBD1	TRBV28	NA	TRBJ1-2	TGTGCCAGTACAGACAGGGGGGATGGCTACACCTTC	CASTDRGDGYTF
TRBD1	TRBV19	NA	TRBJ1-5	TGTGCCAGTAGTTCAAGACAGGGTGGATTTGATCAGCCCCAGCATTTT	CASSSRQGGFDQPQHF
NA	TRBV5-6	few	TRBJ1-2	TGTGCCAGCAGCCCGGCCGAGGACTATGGCTACACCTTC	CASSPAEDYGYTF
NA	TRBV6-5	few	TRBJ1-2	TGTGCCAGCAGTTACGGGGCAGCCGGTGACTATGGCTACACCTTC	CASSYGAAGDYGYTF
NA	TRBV2	NA	TRBJ1-2	TGTGCCAGCAGTGAAAACAGGGTTGGATATGGCTACACCTTC	CASSENRVGYGYTF
TRBD1	TRBV30	NA	TRBJ1-2	TGTGCCTGGAGTAGACAGGGGGAGGGCTACACCTTC	CAWSRQGEGYTF
TRBD2	TRBV28	NA	TRBJ2-1	TGTGCCAGCAGTTTAGCCCGGACTAGCGGGAGTTTTACCCACAATGAGCAGTTCTTC	CASSLARTSGSFTHNEQFF
TRBD2	TRBV19	NA	TRBJ2-7	TGTGCCAGTAGTACGCCGGGACTAGCGGATAGCTCCTACGAGCAGTACTTC	CASSTPGLADSSYEQYF
NA	TRBV3-1/TRBV3-2	NA	TRBJ2-7	TGTGCCAGCAGCCAAGATGTCGCGGGGCGTTCCTACGAGCAGTACTTC	CASSQDVAGRSYEQYF
TRBD2	TRBV12-5	NA	TRBJ2-1	TGTGCTAGTGGTTTGGTACTAACCGGGACTAGCGGGGTGCATGAGCAGTTCTTC	CASGLVLTGTSGVHEQFF
TRBD2	TRBV18	NA	TRBJ2-3	TGTGCCAGCTCACCACCCGTAGCGGGAGGGACAGATACGCAGTATTTT	CASSPPVAGGTDTQYF
NA	TRBV19	NA	TRBJ1-4	TGTGCCAGTAGTATAGATCTGGCCAGGGGAGTTGAAAAACTGTTTTTT	CASSIDLARGVEKLFF
NA	TRBV12-3/TRBV12-4	once	TRBJ2-7	TGTGCCAGCAGTTCTAGCTTTTACGAGCAGTACTTC	CASSSSFYEQYF
NA	TRBV9	few	TRBJ2-7	TGTGCCAGCAGCTCACGCGGCGGCGATTCCTACGAGCAGTACTTC	CASSSRGGDSYEQYF
TRBD1	TRBV13	NA	TRBJ1-1	TGTGCCAGCAGCTTTGGACAGGGCCTTGAAGCTTTCTTT	CASSFGQGLEAFF
NA	TRBV21-1	NA	TRBJ2-3	TGTGCCAGCAGCAAAGGGCTAGCGGGAGGAGGGGTCGGAACGCATACGCAGTATTTT	CASSKGLAGGGVGTHTQYF
NA	TRBV19	NA	TRBJ1-2	TGTGCCAGTAGCCTCAGTAACTATGGCTACACCTTC	CASSLSNYGYTF